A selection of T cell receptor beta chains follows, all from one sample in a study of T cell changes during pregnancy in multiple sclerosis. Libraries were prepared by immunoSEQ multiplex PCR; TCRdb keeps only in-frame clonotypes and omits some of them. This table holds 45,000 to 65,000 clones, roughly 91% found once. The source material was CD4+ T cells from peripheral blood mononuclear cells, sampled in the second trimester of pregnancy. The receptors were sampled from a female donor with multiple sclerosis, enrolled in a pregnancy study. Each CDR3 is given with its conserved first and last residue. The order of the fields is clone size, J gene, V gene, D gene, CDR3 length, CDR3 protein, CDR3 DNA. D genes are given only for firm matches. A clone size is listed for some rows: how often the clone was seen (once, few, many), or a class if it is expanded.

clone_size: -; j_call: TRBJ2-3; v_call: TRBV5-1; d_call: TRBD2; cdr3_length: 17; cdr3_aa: CASSAMGSGGAIDTQYF; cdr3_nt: TGCGCCAGCAGCGCGATGGGTAGCGGGGGGGCTATAGATACGCAGTATTTT
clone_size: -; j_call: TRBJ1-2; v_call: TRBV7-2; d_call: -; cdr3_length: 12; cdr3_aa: CASSLAEYGYTF; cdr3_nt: TGTGCCAGCAGCTTAGCCGAGTATGGCTACACCTTC
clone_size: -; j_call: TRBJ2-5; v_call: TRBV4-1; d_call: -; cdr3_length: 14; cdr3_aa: CASSQDGREETQYF; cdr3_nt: TGCGCCAGCAGCCAAGATGGCAGGGAAGAGACCCAGTACTTC
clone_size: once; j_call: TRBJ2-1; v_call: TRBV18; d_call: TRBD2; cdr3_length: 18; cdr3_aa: CASSPRGTSGGDYNEQFF; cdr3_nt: TGTGCCAGCTCACCCCGCGGGACTAGCGGGGGGGATTACAATGAGCAGTTCTTC
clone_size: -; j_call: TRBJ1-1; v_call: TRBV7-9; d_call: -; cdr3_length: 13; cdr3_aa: CASSLGTNTEAFF; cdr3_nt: TGTGCCAGCAGCTTGGGGACAAACACTGAAGCTTTCTTT
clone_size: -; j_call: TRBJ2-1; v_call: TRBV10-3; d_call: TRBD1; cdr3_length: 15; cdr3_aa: CAISDWDRADNEQFF; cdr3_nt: TGTGCCATCAGTGATTGGGACAGGGCCGATAATGAGCAGTTCTTC
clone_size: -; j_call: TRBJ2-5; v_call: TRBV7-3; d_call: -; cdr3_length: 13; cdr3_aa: CASSRRLEETQYF; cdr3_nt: TGTGCCAGCAGCCGGAGACTAGAAGAGACCCAGTACTTC
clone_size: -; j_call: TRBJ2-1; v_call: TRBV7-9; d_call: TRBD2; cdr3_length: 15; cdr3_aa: CASSPRAGGFNEQFF; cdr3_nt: TGTGCCAGCAGCCCCCGAGCGGGGGGGTTCAATGAGCAGTTCTTC
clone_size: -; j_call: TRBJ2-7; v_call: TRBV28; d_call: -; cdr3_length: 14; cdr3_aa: CASSLFTGIHEQYF; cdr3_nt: TGTGCCAGCAGTTTATTCACGGGGATCCACGAGCAGTACTTC
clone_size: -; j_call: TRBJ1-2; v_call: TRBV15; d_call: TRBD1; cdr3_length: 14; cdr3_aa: CATRGGVFDYGYTF; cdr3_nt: TGTGCCACCAGAGGGGGCGTCTTCGACTATGGCTACACCTTC
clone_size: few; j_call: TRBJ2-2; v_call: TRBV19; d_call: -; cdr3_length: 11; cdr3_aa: CAIQGSGELFF; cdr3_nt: TGTGCCATTCAGGGTTCCGGGGAGCTGTTTTTT
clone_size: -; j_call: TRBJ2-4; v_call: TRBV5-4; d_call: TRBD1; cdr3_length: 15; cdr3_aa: CASSLTGGRQNIQYF; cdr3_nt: TGTGCCAGCAGCTTAACAGGGGGCCGGCAAAACATTCAGTACTTC
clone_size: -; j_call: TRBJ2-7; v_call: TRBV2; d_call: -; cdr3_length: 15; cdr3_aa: CASTPIGGNSYEQYF; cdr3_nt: TGTGCCAGCACCCCCATCGGCGGTAACTCCTACGAGCAGTACTTC
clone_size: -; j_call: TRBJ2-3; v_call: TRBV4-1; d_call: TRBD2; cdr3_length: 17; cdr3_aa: CASSQAPGLEVADTQYF; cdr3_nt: TGCGCCAGCAGCCAGGCCCCGGGACTAGAGGTAGCAGATACGCAGTATTTT
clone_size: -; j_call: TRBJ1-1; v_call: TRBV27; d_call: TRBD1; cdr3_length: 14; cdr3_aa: CASSADRGRTEAFF; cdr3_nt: TGTGCCAGCAGTGCCGACAGGGGGCGAACTGAAGCTTTCTTT
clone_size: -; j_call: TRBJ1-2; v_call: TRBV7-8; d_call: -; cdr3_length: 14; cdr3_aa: CASSSASANYGYTF; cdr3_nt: TGTGCCAGCAGCTCCGCATCAGCTAACTATGGCTACACCTTC
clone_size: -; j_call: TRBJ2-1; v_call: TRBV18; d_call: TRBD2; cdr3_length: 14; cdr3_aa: CASSKTSLGNEQFF; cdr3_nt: TGTGCCAGCTCAAAGACTAGCTTGGGGAATGAGCAGTTCTTC
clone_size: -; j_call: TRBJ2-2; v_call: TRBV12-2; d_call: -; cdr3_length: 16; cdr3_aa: CASRLVSHFPTGELFF; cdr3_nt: TGTGCAAGTCGCTTAGTGTCCCACTTTCCCACCGGGGAGCTGTTTTTT
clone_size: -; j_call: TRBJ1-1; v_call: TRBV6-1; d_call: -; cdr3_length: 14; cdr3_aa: CASSEGGRSTEAFF; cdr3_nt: TGTGCCAGCAGTGAAGGAGGGCGGAGCACTGAAGCTTTCTTT
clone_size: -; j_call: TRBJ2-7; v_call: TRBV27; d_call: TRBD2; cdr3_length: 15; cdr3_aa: CASRISSGGPYEQYF; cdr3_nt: TGTGCCAGCAGAATTAGTAGCGGGGGCCCCTACGAGCAGTACTTC
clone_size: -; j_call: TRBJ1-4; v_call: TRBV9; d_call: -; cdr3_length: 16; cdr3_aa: CASSPSLNSLNEKLFF; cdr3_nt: TGTGCCAGCAGCCCGTCCCTCAACAGCTTAAATGAAAAACTGTTTTTT
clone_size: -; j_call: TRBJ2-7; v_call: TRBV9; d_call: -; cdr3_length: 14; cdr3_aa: CASSVVPGWYEQYF; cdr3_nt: TGTGCCAGCAGCGTAGTGCCGGGGTGGTACGAGCAGTACTTC